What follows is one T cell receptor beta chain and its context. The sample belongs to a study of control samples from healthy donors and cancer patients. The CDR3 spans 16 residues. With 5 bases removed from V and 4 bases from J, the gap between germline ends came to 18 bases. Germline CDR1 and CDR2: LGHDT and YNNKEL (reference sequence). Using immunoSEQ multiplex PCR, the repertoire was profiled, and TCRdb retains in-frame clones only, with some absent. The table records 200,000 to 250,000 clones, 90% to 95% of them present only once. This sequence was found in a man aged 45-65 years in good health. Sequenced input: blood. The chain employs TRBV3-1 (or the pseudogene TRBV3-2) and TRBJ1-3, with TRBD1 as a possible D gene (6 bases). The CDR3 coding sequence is TGTGCCAGCAGCGTGCGGGGGGCGAAGGGAGGAAACACCATATATTTT. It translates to CASSVRGAKGGNTIYF.